The clone carrying this T cell receptor (beta chain) showed up many times. The data stem from a study of T cells in Graves' hyperthyroidism and ophthalmopathy. The source material, RNA transcripts, was used to amplify TCR beta CDR3 regions. A set of HTBI primers served as the primers for a first-round RT-PCR of the TCR CDR3. One entry per CDR3 protein results from TCRdb running MiXCR on the multiplex PCR reads. The sample shows around 250,000 distinct CDR3 sequences, about 25% of them seen only once. Germline lookup yields CDR1 ENHRY and CDR2 SYGVKD. V lost 3 bases and J lost 3, with 12 bases in between. The CDR3 spans 14 residues.

The material sequenced was blood. The chain uses TRBV10-3 and TRBJ2-7, with D possibly being TRBD1 (5 bases). This receptor was identified in a woman aged 40 to 50 with Graves' ophthalmopathy. The CDR3 DNA reads TGTGCCATCAGTGAAAAGGGGCCAGGCTACGAGCAGTACTTC. Translating it yields CAISEKGPGYEQYF.